The 20 T cell receptor beta chains below all came from one sample that was sequenced in a study of blood T cell repertoires in COVID-19. Sequenced by immunoSEQ multiplex PCR; TCRdb stores in-frame clones only, minus some. The sample holds around 250,000 clones, 85% seen once. Material for sequencing was PBMCs or T cells enriched from blood (not recorded which). The receptors stem from a woman between 50 and 59 years old who had been exposed to COVID-19.

There are a few counts of this clone. CDR3 sequence (DNA): TGCGCCAGCAGCGTACAGGGCGCCTATGGCTACACCTTC. Protein sequence: CASSVQGAYGYTF. The chain employs TRBV10-2 and TRBJ1-2; possible D gene TRBD1, 6 bases. CDR1 is WSHSY and CDR2 is SAAADI in the germline V gene. V was pared by 6 bases and J by 4 bases, with 12 bases between. The CDR3 consists of 13 residues.

This sequence joins TRBV6-4 and TRBJ2-2; the match to TRBD2 covers 8 bases. Germline values: CDR1 MRHNA, CDR2 SNTAGT. The CDR3 runs 15 residues. V dropped 3 bases and J dropped 4; count of bases not matched to a gene: 4. Here the CDR3 reads CASSESGGGTGELFF. CDR3 nucleotide sequence: TGTGCCAGCAGTGAGAGCGGGGGAGGCACCGGGGAGCTGTTTTTT.

The chain links TRBV9 to TRBJ2-3; 10 bases map to TRBD1. The CDR3 loop spans 15 amino acids. Germline V gives CDR1 SGDLS, CDR2 YYNGEE. V shed 4 bases, J shed 5 bases, and the junction held 7 bases outside the gene matches. CDR3 residues: CASSPTDRGEDTQYF. CDR3 nucleotides: TGTGCCAGCAGCCCAACGGACAGGGGGGAAGATACGCAGTATTTT. Combining the CDR3 with reference TRBV9 and TRBJ2-3 gives the whole variable domain DSGVTQTPKHLITATGQRVTLRCSPRSGDLSVYWYQQSLDQGLQFLIQYYNGEERAKGNILERFSAQQFPDLHSELNLSSLELGDSALYFCASSPTDRGEDTQYFGPGTRLTVL.

The CDR3 DNA reads TGCGCCAGCAGCCATGACAGAAGCTCCTACAATGAGCAGTTCTTC. The encoded protein is CASSHDRSSYNEQFF. The rearrangement joins TRBV4-3 to TRBJ2-1; D is perhaps TRBD1 (5 bases). The CDR3 loop spans 15 amino acids. Germline lookup yields CDR1 LGHNA and CDR2 YSLEER. Trimming stripped 3 bases from V and 0 bases from J, with 9 bases between.

The V and J genes are TRBV28 and TRBJ1-1; D is uncertain. CDR1 MDHEN and CDR2 SYDVKM come from the germline V gene. Trimming took off 4 bases at V and 4 bases at J, with 13 bases between the two ends. The CDR3 length is 14 residues. The CDR3 protein is CASSSAGFSTEAFF. The CDR3 bases are TGTGCCAGCAGTTCGGCCGGGTTCTCCACTGAAGCTTTCTTT.

V usage is TRBV6-5 and J usage is TRBJ1-5; no clear D. The germline gives CDR1 MNHEY, CDR2 SVGAGI. The V end lost 2 bases, the J end lost 4 bases, and 6 bases lay between the germline ends. The CDR3 consists of 13 residues. The CDR3 spells CASSYKENQPQHF. As DNA, the CDR3 is TGTGCCAGCAGTTACAAGGAGAATCAGCCCCAGCATTTT.

This chain joins TRBV6-5 and TRBJ2-1; D is possibly TRBD1 (6 bases). Germline CDR1 and CDR2: MNHEY and SVGAGI. The V end was cut by 7 bases, the J end by 3 bases, with 16 bases between. The CDR3 contains 15 residues. The chain's CDR3 is CASNLERDNYNEQFF. In DNA form, the CDR3 reads TGTGCCAGCAACCTGGAGAGGGACAACTACAATGAGCAGTTCTTC.

The chain has TRBV19 and TRBJ1-5, with TRBD1 identical over 7 bases. The CDR3 is 15 amino acids. V shed 2 bases and J 6 bases; nucleotides not matched to a gene: 7. Germline V gives CDR1 LNHDA, CDR2 SQIVND (reference sequence). The CDR3 sequence: CASSIRGGGSQPQHF. CDR3 nucleotides: TGTGCCAGTAGTATAAGAGGAGGGGGCAGTCAGCCCCAGCATTTT.

V usage is TRBV11-2 and J usage is TRBJ1-4; D perhaps matches TRBD1 (5 bases). The CDR3 length is 19 residues. The V end lost 0 bases, the J end lost 0 bases, and 17 bases lay between the germline ends. CDR1 and CDR2 (germline): SGHAT, FQNNGV. The CDR3 DNA sequence: TGTGCCAGCAGCTTAGAGAGATCGACAGCGACAGCAACTAATGAAAAACTGTTTTTT. Translation gives CASSLERSTATATNEKLFF.

The chain has TRBV9 and TRBJ2-5; possible D gene TRBD2, 5 bases. Between the trimmed V and J ends, which lost 0 bases and 4 bases, there was a span of 7 bases. Germline-derived CDR1 and CDR2 are SGDLS and YYNGEE. This CDR3 has 13 amino acids. DNA of the CDR3: TGTGCCAGCAGCGTAGCTAGCCGAGAGACCCAGTACTTC. It translates to CASSVASRETQYF. Filled out from reference TRBV9 and TRBJ2-5, the complete variable domain reads DSGVTQTPKHLITATGQRVTLRCSPRSGDLSVYWYQQSLDQGLQFLIQYYNGEERAKGNILERFSAQQFPDLHSELNLSSLELGDSALYFCASSVASRETQYFGPGTRLLVL.

This clone was seen a handful of times. This chain connects TRBV29-1 to TRBJ2-5, with D possibly TRBD1 on 5 matching bases. CDR1 SQVTM and CDR2 ANQGSEA come from the germline V gene. CDR3 size: 13 residues. Trimming removed 4 bases from V and 4 bases from J, with 13 bases in between. The chain's CDR3 is CSVAPRDLETQYF. DNA for the CDR3: TGCAGCGTTGCTCCCAGGGATCTAGAGACCCAGTACTTC.

The chain joins TRBV6-5 to TRBJ1-5; a possible D gene is TRBD1 (6 bases). V lost 8 bases, J lost 8 bases, and 13 bases lay in between. This CDR3 is 12 amino acids long. Germline V gene sequence: CDR1 MNHEY, CDR2 SVGAGI. This CDR3 is CASQDSLEPQHF. CDR3 in DNA: TGTGCCAGCCAGGACAGCCTGGAGCCCCAGCATTTT.

The chain is built from TRBV12-5 and TRBJ1-4, with 7 bases identical to TRBD1. This CDR3 has 19 residues. V shed 0 bases and J 0 bases; nucleotides not matched to a gene: 10. The germline CDR1 and CDR2 sequences are LGHNT and FRNRAP. CDR3 in DNA: TGTGCTAGTGGTTTGGTACGCTGGACAGGAAAACCAACTAATGAAAAACTGTTTTTT. Its protein is CASGLVRWTGKPTNEKLFF.

The chain links TRBV7-9 to TRBJ1-5; the D is unclear. The ends were cut back, 0 bases at V and 7 bases at J, with 7 bases in the middle. This CDR3 is built from 13 residues. Per germline, CDR1 SEHNR and CDR2 FQNEAQ (reference sequence). CDR3 residues: CASSLAGGQPQHF. The CDR3 nucleotides are TGTGCCAGCAGCTTAGCAGGAGGACAGCCCCAGCATTTT.

The chain carries TRBV24-1 and TRBJ2-1; weak D call: TRBD1 (5 bases). The length of the CDR3 is 17 residues. Between the trimmed V and J ends, which lost 4 bases and 4 bases, there was a span of 19 bases. Looked up from germline, CDR1 is KGHDR and CDR2 is SFDVKD. The CDR3 DNA reads TGTGCCACCAGTGAGATCCCAGGGTATCCTCTTTACAATGAGCAGTTCTTC. Translated, it gives CATSEIPGYPLYNEQFF.

As regards this clone: The sample holds other DNA sequences that translate to the same CDR3. The V gene is TRBV12-5, the J gene TRBJ1-3; D is possibly TRBD1 (6 bases). The CDR3 sequence is 14 residues long. Germline assignment: CDR1 LGHNT and CDR2 FRNRAP. Deletions cut 4 bases from V and 1 base from J, with 8 bases between. The CDR3 nucleotides are TGTGCTAGTGGTTCCGGGACATCTGGAAACACCATATATTTT. Its protein is CASGSGTSGNTIYF.

This chain joins TRBV6-5 and TRBJ2-7; tentative D call: TRBD2 (6 bases). Trimming stripped 6 bases from V and 5 bases from J, with 8 bases between. Germline V gene data show CDR1 as MNHEY and CDR2 as SVGAGI. The CDR3 length is 11 residues. CDR3 DNA: TGTGCCAGCAGGAGGAGGGACGAGCAGTACTTC. Its protein product is CASRRRDEQYF.

The chain links TRBV5-4 to TRBJ2-3; 7 bases line up with TRBD2. The CDR3 extends over 15 amino acids. Germline CDR1 and CDR2: SGHNT and YYREEE (reference sequence). Trimming took 4 bases from V and 7 from J; bases not matched to a gene: 12. CDR3 in DNA: TGTGCCAGCAGCCCCGGGCCCGGGGGGATGAATACGCAGTATTTT. The encoded protein is CASSPGPGGMNTQYF.

This sequence joins TRBV28 and TRBJ1-5; 8 bases map to TRBD1. Looked up from germline, CDR1 is MDHEN and CDR2 is SYDVKM. The V segment lost 5 bases and the J segment 4 bases; nucleotides outside the gene matches: 7. The length of the CDR3 is 15 residues. The CDR3 loop reads CASSIRGPRNQPQHF. CDR3 in DNA: TGTGCCAGCAGTATCAGGGGGCCCAGGAATCAGCCCCAGCATTTT.

The J gene is TRBJ2-1, the V gene TRBV27; 12 bases agree with TRBD2. Trimming removed 5 bases from V and 4 bases from J; junction bases left unmatched: 6. This CDR3 contains 16 residues. The V gene's germline CDR1 is MNHEY and CDR2 SMNVEV (reference sequence). CDR3: CASSPLAGGPYNEQFF. CDR3 in DNA: TGTGCCAGCAGTCCCCTAGCGGGGGGGCCTTACAATGAGCAGTTCTTC.